This is a list of T cell receptor beta chains from one sample in a study of blood T cell repertoires in COVID-19. Using immunoSEQ multiplex PCR, the repertoire was profiled, and TCRdb retains in-frame clones only, with some absent. The sample holds under 120,000 clones, approximately 84% seen once. The sequencing input was peripheral blood. The source of these receptors is a human donor in a cohort sampled during active COVID-19. Each CDR3 is given with its conserved first and last residue. The order of the fields is V gene, J gene, D gene, clone size, CDR3 DNA, CDR3 protein. D genes are given only for firm matches. The size field is filled for only some rows; it gives once, few, many or a size class.

v_gene: TRBV20-1
j_gene: TRBJ2-7
d_gene: TRBD1
abundance: -
CDR3nt: TGCAGTGCTAGGCAGGGGGCCGAGCAGTACTTC
CDR3aa: CSARQGAEQYF

v_gene: TRBV4-2
j_gene: TRBJ1-1
d_gene: -
abundance: few
CDR3nt: TGTGCCAGCAGCCAAGGGGACGCTGGGGGAGGCACTGAAGCTTTCTTT
CDR3aa: CASSQGDAGGGTEAFF

v_gene: TRBV4-1
j_gene: TRBJ1-2
d_gene: -
abundance: -
CDR3nt: TGCGCCAGCAGCCAAGTTGGCCTAGGTGCCTATGGCTACACCTTC
CDR3aa: CASSQVGLGAYGYTF

v_gene: TRBV10-3
j_gene: TRBJ1-3
d_gene: -
abundance: -
CDR3nt: TGTGCCATCAACTCCGGGGTCTCTGGAAACACCATATATTTT
CDR3aa: CAINSGVSGNTIYF

v_gene: TRBV6-5
j_gene: TRBJ2-7
d_gene: TRBD1
abundance: -
CDR3nt: TGTGCCAGCAGAGCCGGGACAGGGACCTACGAGCAGTACTTC
CDR3aa: CASRAGTGTYEQYF

v_gene: TRBV12-3/TRBV12-4
j_gene: TRBJ1-2
d_gene: -
abundance: -
CDR3nt: TGTGCCAGCGTACGGACGGGGAACTATGGCTACACCTTC
CDR3aa: CASVRTGNYGYTF

v_gene: TRBV27
j_gene: TRBJ1-6
d_gene: TRBD1
abundance: -
CDR3nt: TGTGCCAGCAGTCCCGGGACAGTCATTAATTCACCCCTCCACTTT
CDR3aa: CASSPGTVINSPLHF

v_gene: TRBV7-8
j_gene: TRBJ2-5
d_gene: TRBD1
abundance: -
CDR3nt: TGTGCCAGCAGCTTAGGGACAGGGGGTACTCAAGAGACCCAGTACTTC
CDR3aa: CASSLGTGGTQETQYF

v_gene: TRBV5-1
j_gene: TRBJ1-2
d_gene: -
abundance: -
CDR3nt: TGCGCCAGCAGTCCCGGACAGAACTATGGCTACACCTTC
CDR3aa: CASSPGQNYGYTF

v_gene: TRBV11-2
j_gene: TRBJ2-1
d_gene: TRBD2
abundance: once
CDR3nt: TGTGCCAGCAGCTTAGCGTCCTGGGGGGGAGCCTACAATGAGCAGTTCTTC
CDR3aa: CASSLASWGGAYNEQFF

v_gene: TRBV5-8
j_gene: TRBJ1-2
d_gene: -
abundance: -
CDR3nt: TGTGCCAGCAGCTTTGGACAGACCCTAATCTATGGCTACACCTTC
CDR3aa: CASSFGQTLIYGYTF

v_gene: TRBV25-1
j_gene: TRBJ1-5
d_gene: TRBD1
abundance: -
CDR3nt: TGTGCCAGCAGTGGTTCGACAGGGATAAAGAATCAGCCCCAGCATTTT
CDR3aa: CASSGSTGIKNQPQHF

v_gene: TRBV6-6
j_gene: TRBJ2-1
d_gene: TRBD2
abundance: -
CDR3nt: TGTGCCAGGACTAGCGGGAGGGTTGAGCAGTTCTTC
CDR3aa: CARTSGRVEQFF

v_gene: TRBV5-1
j_gene: TRBJ2-7
d_gene: -
abundance: once
CDR3nt: TGCGCCAGCAGCTCCGTGGGTGGGTTAATAGCGCAGCAGTACTTC
CDR3aa: CASSSVGGLIAQQYF

v_gene: TRBV30
j_gene: TRBJ2-5
d_gene: -
abundance: -
CDR3nt: TGTGCCTGGAGCGGGACTTTGGACCAGTACTTC
CDR3aa: CAWSGTLDQYF

v_gene: TRBV15
j_gene: TRBJ1-6
d_gene: -
abundance: few
CDR3nt: TGTGCCACCACCCAGAGTGGCAGGGGTTATTCACCCCTCCACTTT
CDR3aa: CATTQSGRGYSPLHF

v_gene: TRBV20-1
j_gene: TRBJ1-2
d_gene: -
abundance: -
CDR3nt: TGCAGTGCTAGTTCTGTTGGCTACACCTTC
CDR3aa: CSASSVGYTF

v_gene: TRBV11-1
j_gene: TRBJ1-1
d_gene: -
abundance: -
CDR3nt: TGTGCCAGCAGCTTAGTGGGAGCTGAAGCTTTCTTT
CDR3aa: CASSLVGAEAFF

v_gene: TRBV9
j_gene: TRBJ2-6
d_gene: -
abundance: -
CDR3nt: TGTGCCAGCAGCGTGGCCGGACGGGACCTGACTTTC
CDR3aa: CASSVAGRDLTF

v_gene: TRBV28
j_gene: TRBJ1-2
d_gene: TRBD1
abundance: -
CDR3nt: TGTGCCAGCAAGTTGCCCGGGACAGGGGGACTTCCCACCTTC
CDR3aa: CASKLPGTGGLPTF

v_gene: TRBV5-4
j_gene: TRBJ2-7
d_gene: -
abundance: -
CDR3nt: TGTGCCGGATCCGAGTCCAGGGGCTCCTACGAGCAGTACTTC
CDR3aa: CAGSESRGSYEQYF

v_gene: TRBV7-8
j_gene: TRBJ2-1
d_gene: TRBD2
abundance: -
CDR3nt: TGTGCCAGCAGCAAGACTAGCGGGAGGAATGTAGGGGTCTCCTACAATGAGCAGTTCTTC
CDR3aa: CASSKTSGRNVGVSYNEQFF

v_gene: TRBV3-1/TRBV3-2
j_gene: TRBJ2-5
d_gene: -
abundance: -
CDR3nt: TGTGCCAGCAGCCAAGGGGCTCAGGAGACCCAGTACTTC
CDR3aa: CASSQGAQETQYF

v_gene: TRBV30
j_gene: TRBJ2-5
d_gene: TRBD2
abundance: once
CDR3nt: TGTGCCTGGAGTCCGGGACTAGGAGAGGAGACCCAGTACTTC
CDR3aa: CAWSPGLGEETQYF

v_gene: TRBV5-1
j_gene: TRBJ1-6
d_gene: TRBD1
abundance: -
CDR3nt: TGCGCCAGCAGCCGCGAACCGGGACAGGGGAATTCACCCCTCCACTTT
CDR3aa: CASSREPGQGNSPLHF

v_gene: TRBV20-1
j_gene: TRBJ2-1
d_gene: -
abundance: -
CDR3nt: TGCAGTGCTAGTATGACCCAGGGCCGGAATGAGCAGTTCTTC
CDR3aa: CSASMTQGRNEQFF

v_gene: TRBV18
j_gene: TRBJ2-7
d_gene: TRBD1
abundance: -
CDR3nt: TGTGCCAGCTCACGACCCGGGACAGGACAGTACGAGCAGTACTTC
CDR3aa: CASSRPGTGQYEQYF

v_gene: TRBV30
j_gene: TRBJ2-1
d_gene: TRBD1
abundance: -
CDR3nt: TGTGCCTGGCAGAGGGGGCAGGGGCAGTTCTTC
CDR3aa: CAWQRGQGQFF

v_gene: TRBV11-2
j_gene: TRBJ1-4
d_gene: TRBD1
abundance: -
CDR3nt: TGTGCCAGCACGAGAGGGGGCGGTACTAATGAAAAACTGTTTTTT
CDR3aa: CASTRGGGTNEKLFF

v_gene: TRBV7-2
j_gene: TRBJ2-1
d_gene: -
abundance: -
CDR3nt: TGTGCCAGCAGCTTTGATCGGGGGACCTACAATGAGCAGTTCTTC
CDR3aa: CASSFDRGTYNEQFF

v_gene: TRBV14
j_gene: TRBJ2-3
d_gene: TRBD1
abundance: -
CDR3nt: TGTGCCAGCAGGCGGACAGGGTCAGATACGCAGTATTTT
CDR3aa: CASRRTGSDTQYF

v_gene: TRBV5-1
j_gene: TRBJ2-3
d_gene: TRBD1
abundance: -
CDR3nt: TGCGCCAGCAGCTCAGGCGGACAGGGACCCACAGATACGCAGTATTTT
CDR3aa: CASSSGGQGPTDTQYF

v_gene: TRBV5-1
j_gene: TRBJ2-1
d_gene: TRBD2
abundance: few
CDR3nt: TGCGCCAGCAGCCCGGTAGCGGGGGGGCCGGTTGAGCAGTTCTTC
CDR3aa: CASSPVAGGPVEQFF

v_gene: TRBV6-6
j_gene: TRBJ2-1
d_gene: TRBD2
abundance: -
CDR3nt: TGTGCCAGCAGTTACGGGACTAGCGGGGGCGGTGAGCAGTTCTTC
CDR3aa: CASSYGTSGGGEQFF

v_gene: TRBV28
j_gene: TRBJ2-5
d_gene: TRBD1
abundance: -
CDR3nt: TGTGCCAGCACCACCTGGGGGACAGGGAAGGAGACCCAGTACTTC
CDR3aa: CASTTWGTGKETQYF

v_gene: TRBV18
j_gene: TRBJ2-5
d_gene: -
abundance: -
CDR3nt: TGTGCCAGCTCTCGCGGGACTCGCGAAGAGACCCAGTACTTC
CDR3aa: CASSRGTREETQYF